These 13 T cell receptor beta chains were all obtained from the same sample, sequenced in a study of T cells in localized non-small cell lung cancer. Assay: immunoSEQ multiplex PCR; the TCRdb copy retains only in-frame clones and omits some. The sample shows 45,000 to 60,000 clones, approximately 90% of them seen only once. This material consisted of peripheral blood, taken before any cancer treatment. All receptors come from a woman aged 35 to 70 with stage I lung adenocarcinoma.

This sequence joins TRBV13 and TRBJ2-7, with TRBD2 as a possible D gene (5 bases). The CDR3 has 14 amino acids. Trimming shortened V by 6 bases and J by 6 bases, and 18 bases separated the two germline ends. Germline CDR1 PRHDT, CDR2 FYEKMQ (reference sequence). The CDR3 region is CASSYREGVREQYF. The CDR3 DNA follows: TGTGCCAGCAGTTACCGAGAGGGTGTGCGCGAGCAGTACTTC.

The chain is built from TRBV28 and TRBJ1-1, with D uncertain. Trimming pared 2 bases from V and 5 bases from J, leaving 6 bases between. The CDR3 loop spans 12 amino acids. Germline V gives CDR1 MDHEN, CDR2 SYDVKM. In DNA form, the CDR3 reads TGTGCCAGCAGTTTAACGGGGACTGAAGCTTTCTTT. Protein product: CASSLTGTEAFF.

This rearrangement joins TRBV7-6 to TRBJ2-3; D remains unclear. The CDR3 extends over 13 amino acids. Trimming took 1 base from V and 2 from J, leaving 4 bases between them. Germline V gene lookup returns CDR1 SGHVS and CDR2 FNYEAQ. The CDR3, as DNA: TGTGCCAGCAGCTTAGTACACACAGATACGCAGTATTTT. Translating gives CASSLVHTDTQYF. The full variable domain, completed using reference TRBV7-6 and TRBJ2-3, is GAGVSQSPRYKVTKRGQDVALRCDPISGHVSLYWYRQALGQGPEFLTYFNYEAQQDKSGLPNDRFSAERPEGSISTLTIQRTEQRDSAMYRCASSLVHTDTQYFGPGTRLTVL.

This clone showed up just once. The V and J genes are TRBV19 and TRBJ2-3; D is perhaps TRBD2 (6 bases). This CDR3 is 15 amino acids long. Trimming removed 4 bases at V and 2 bases at J, with 13 bases between. In germline, CDR1 is LNHDA, CDR2 SQIVND (reference sequence). The CDR3 bases are TGTGCCAGTAGTAGGGATAGCGGACCCACAGATACGCAGTATTTT. Its protein product is CASSRDSGPTDTQYF.

The chain couples TRBV5-6 to TRBJ1-3; no reliable D call. Germline V CDR1 and CDR2: SGHDT, YYEEEE. The germline V and J ends were trimmed by 2 bases and 0 bases, with 6 bases remaining between them. The CDR3 contains 14 residues. CDR3 DNA: TGTGCCAGCAGCTTCTCGGGCTCTGGAAACACCATATATTTT. It specifies CASSFSGSGNTIYF.

There are a few counts of this clone. The chain has TRBV27 and TRBJ1-2; TRBD1 might be the D (5 bases). Germline values: CDR1 MNHEY, CDR2 SMNVEV (reference sequence). Trimming took 6 bases from V and 3 from J, leaving 8 bases between them. The CDR3 length is 12 residues. The CDR3 sequence: CASRTVDYGYTF. The CDR3, as DNA: TGTGCCAGCAGGACAGTTGACTATGGCTACACCTTC.

This clone was detected only once. This rearrangement joins TRBV9 to TRBJ2-1, with 10 bases that match TRBD2. This CDR3 has 18 amino acids. The V segment lost 4 bases and the J segment 0 bases; nucleotides outside the gene matches: 10. Germline V gene lookup returns CDR1 SGDLS and CDR2 YYNGEE. CDR3 protein: CASSHLAGVPTSYNEQFF. In nucleotides, the CDR3 is TGTGCCAGCAGCCATCTAGCGGGGGTACCTACCTCCTACAATGAGCAGTTCTTC.

V gene TRBV15 combines with J gene TRBJ1-2, with no clear D. Germline V CDR1 and CDR2: LNHNV, YYDKDF (reference sequence). CDR3 length: 13 residues. V was clipped by 0 bases and J by 5 bases, with 7 bases between them. CDR3 nucleotides: TGTGCCACCAGCAGAGATCAGCTGTATGGCTACACCTTC. Translation gives CATSRDQLYGYTF.

The rearrangement links TRBV9 to TRBJ1-4; D is ambiguous. CDR3 length equals 14 residues. Germline CDR1 reads SGDLS; CDR2 reads YYNGEE. V was pared by 0 bases and J by 5 bases, with 8 bases between. The CDR3 coding sequence is TGTGCCAGCAGCGTAGGGGCAAGAAATGAAAAACTGTTTTTT. It encodes CASSVGARNEKLFF.

This chain joins TRBV7-2 and TRBJ1-2; D is uncertain. Trimming cost V 3 bases and J 2 bases, with 13 bases left between them. CDR1 and CDR2 (germline): SGHTA, FQGNSA. There are 15 residues in the CDR3. The CDR3 DNA reads TGTGCCAGCAGCTTCAATGCACCAATCAACTATGGCTACACCTTC. Protein product: CASSFNAPINYGYTF. The variable domain in full, with the rest retrieved from reference TRBV7-2 and TRBJ1-2, is GAGVSQSPSNKVTEKGKDVELRCDPISGHTALYWYRQSLGQGLEFLIYFQGNSAPDKSGLPSDRFSAERTGGSVSTLTIQRTQQEDSAVYLCASSFNAPINYGYTFGSGTRLTVV.

The chain recombines TRBV29-1 with TRBJ2-3; D remains unclear. Per germline, CDR1 SQVTM and CDR2 ANQGSEA. V lost 7 bases to trimming and J lost 6 bases, with 8 bases between them. This CDR3 has 10 amino acids. Here the CDR3 DNA reads TGCAGCGACCGTGGTGATACGCAGTATTTT. This translates into CSDRGDTQYF.

This clone appeared a single time. Within the sample, other DNA sequences also encode this same CDR3. V is TRBV9 and J is TRBJ1-3; D is undetermined. CDR3 length equals 15 residues. The V gene's germline CDR1 is SGDLS and CDR2 YYNGEE. Trimming stripped 0 bases from V and 0 bases from J, with 7 bases between. This chain's CDR3 is CASSVEGISGNTIYF. CDR3 DNA sequence: TGTGCCAGCAGCGTAGAAGGAATCTCTGGAAACACCATATATTTT.

The rearrangement joins TRBV19 to TRBJ2-3; TRBD2 is a possible D gene (6 bases). V gave up 4 bases and J gave up 0 bases, with 11 bases separating them. CDR3 length: 15 residues. CDR1 and CDR2 from the germline V gene are LNHDA and SQIVND (reference sequence). The CDR3 here is CASSTGLKSTDTQYF. The CDR3 nucleotides read TGTGCCAGTAGTACGGGACTGAAGAGCACAGATACGCAGTATTTT.